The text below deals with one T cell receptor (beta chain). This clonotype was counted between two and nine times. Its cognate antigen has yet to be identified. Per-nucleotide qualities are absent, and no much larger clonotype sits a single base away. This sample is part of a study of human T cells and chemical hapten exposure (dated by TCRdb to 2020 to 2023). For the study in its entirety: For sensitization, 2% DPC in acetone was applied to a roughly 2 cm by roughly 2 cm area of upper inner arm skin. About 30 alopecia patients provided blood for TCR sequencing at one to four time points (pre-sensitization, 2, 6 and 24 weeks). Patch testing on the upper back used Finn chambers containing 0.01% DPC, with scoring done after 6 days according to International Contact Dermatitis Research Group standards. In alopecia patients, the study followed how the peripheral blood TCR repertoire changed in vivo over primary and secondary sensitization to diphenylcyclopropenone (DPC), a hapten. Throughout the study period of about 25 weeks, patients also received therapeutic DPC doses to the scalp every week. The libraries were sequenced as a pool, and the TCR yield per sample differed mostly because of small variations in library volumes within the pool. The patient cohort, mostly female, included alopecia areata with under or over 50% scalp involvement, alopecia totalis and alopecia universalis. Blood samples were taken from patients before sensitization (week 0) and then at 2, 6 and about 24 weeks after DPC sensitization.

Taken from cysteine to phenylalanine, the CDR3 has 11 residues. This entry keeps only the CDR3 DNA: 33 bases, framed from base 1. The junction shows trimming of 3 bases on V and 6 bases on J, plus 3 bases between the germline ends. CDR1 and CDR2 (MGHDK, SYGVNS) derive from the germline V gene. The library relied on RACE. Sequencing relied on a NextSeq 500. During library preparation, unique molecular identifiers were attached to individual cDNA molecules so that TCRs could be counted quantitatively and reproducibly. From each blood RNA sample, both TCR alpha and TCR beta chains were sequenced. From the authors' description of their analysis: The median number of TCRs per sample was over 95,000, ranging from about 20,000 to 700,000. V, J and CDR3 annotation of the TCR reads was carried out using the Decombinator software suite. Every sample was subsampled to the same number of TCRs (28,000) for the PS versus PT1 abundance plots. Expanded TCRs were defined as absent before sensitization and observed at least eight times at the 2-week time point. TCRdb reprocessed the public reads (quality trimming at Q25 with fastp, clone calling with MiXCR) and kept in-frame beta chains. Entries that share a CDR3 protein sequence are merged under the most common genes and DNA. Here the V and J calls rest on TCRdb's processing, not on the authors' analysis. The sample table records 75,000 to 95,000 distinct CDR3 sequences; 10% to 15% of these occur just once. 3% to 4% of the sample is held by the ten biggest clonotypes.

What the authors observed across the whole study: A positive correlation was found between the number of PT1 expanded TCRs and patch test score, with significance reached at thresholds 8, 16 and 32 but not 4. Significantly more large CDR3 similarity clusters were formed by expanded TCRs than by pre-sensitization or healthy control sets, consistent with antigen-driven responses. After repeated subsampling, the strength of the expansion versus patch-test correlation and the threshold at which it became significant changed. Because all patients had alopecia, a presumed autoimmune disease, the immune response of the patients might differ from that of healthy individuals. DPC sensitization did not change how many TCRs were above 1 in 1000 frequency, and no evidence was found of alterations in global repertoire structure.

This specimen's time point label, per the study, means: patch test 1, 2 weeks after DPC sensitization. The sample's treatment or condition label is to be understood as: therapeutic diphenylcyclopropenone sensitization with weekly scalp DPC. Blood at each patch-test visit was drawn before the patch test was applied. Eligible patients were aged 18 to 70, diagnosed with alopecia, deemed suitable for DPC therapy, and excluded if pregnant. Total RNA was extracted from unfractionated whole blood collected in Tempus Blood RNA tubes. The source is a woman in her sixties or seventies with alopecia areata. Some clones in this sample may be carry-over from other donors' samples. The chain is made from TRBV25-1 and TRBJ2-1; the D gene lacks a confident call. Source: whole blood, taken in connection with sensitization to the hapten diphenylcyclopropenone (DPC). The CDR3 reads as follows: CASSDFNEQFF. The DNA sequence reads TGTGCCAGCAGTGACTTCAATGAGCAGTTCTTC.